The 22 T cell receptor beta chains presented below share a single source sample, sequenced in a study of T cells in Graves' hyperthyroidism and ophthalmopathy. Amplification of TCR beta CDR3 regions used RNA as the template. A set of HTBI primers served as the primers for a first-round RT-PCR of the TCR CDR3. Each CDR3 protein gets one entry after TCRdb re-called the multiplex PCR reads with MiXCR. The sample carries a few hundred thousand distinct CDR3 sequences, around 46% recorded once. The sample taken for sequencing was peripheral blood or thyroid tissue (not recorded which). These receptors were taken from a woman aged 18-29 years with Graves' hyperthyroidism.

The chain carries TRBV11-1 and TRBJ2-7; 11 positions agree with TRBD2. There are 14 residues in the CDR3. With 6 bases clipped from V and 5 bases from J, the junction kept 6 bases outside the gene matches. The germline CDR1 and CDR2 sequences are SGHAT and FQDESV (reference sequence). The CDR3 sequence: CASSSSGRVDEQYF. CDR3 bases: TGTGCCAGCAGTAGTAGCGGGAGGGTCGACGAGCAGTACTTC.

Comments on this clonotype: One junction end disagrees with the germline gene, perhaps due to a read error. The chain has TRBV10-3 and TRBJ1-6, with no clear D. Germline V gives CDR1 ENHRY, CDR2 SYGVKD. This CDR3 region has 15 residues. The CDR3: CASSFYRGPNSPLHF. CDR3 nucleotide sequence: TGTGCCAGCAGTTTTTACAGAGGGCCAAATTCACCCCTCCACTTT.

Points on this clonotype: A much larger clone is a single base away; this may be a read error. The chain has TRBV7-6 and TRBJ2-7; D is uncertain. Germline-derived CDR1 and CDR2 are SGHVS and FNYEAQ. The CDR3 spans 11 residues. Trimming shortened V by 5 bases and J by 5 bases, and 7 bases separated the two germline ends. The CDR3 sequence: CASSRVNEQYF. The CDR3 DNA reads as TGTGCCAGCAGCAGGGTCAACGAGCAGTACTTC.

The rearrangement joins TRBV20-1 to TRBJ2-2; 9 bases match TRBD2. This CDR3 contains 17 residues. The junction had 9 bases not matched to a gene; V was cut back by 0 bases and J by 4 bases. Germline CDR1 reads DFQATT; CDR2 reads SNEGSKA (reference sequence). The CDR3 sequence: CSARDGLAGRGTGELFF. The CDR3 DNA follows: TGCAGTGCTAGAGATGGGCTAGCGGGACGTGGCACCGGGGAGCTGTTTTTT.

Of note for this clonotype: Germline is not matched at one junction end, which may reflect a read error. The J gene is TRBJ1-1, the V gene TRBV5-4; D may be TRBD1 (5 bases). The CDR3 loop spans 17 amino acids. Germline V gene sequence: CDR1 SGHNT, CDR2 YYREEE (reference sequence). The CDR3 spells CASSLGVGGAIGTEASF. In nucleotides, the CDR3 is TGTGCCAGCAGCTTGGGGGTCGGAGGGGCAATAGGCACTGAAGCTTCCTTT.

This clonotype was found a few times. The chain couples TRBV2 to TRBJ1-1; possibly TRBD1 for D (5 bases). Germline CDR1 reads SNHLY; CDR2 reads FYNNEI. Trimming pared 6 bases from V and 1 base from J, leaving 15 bases between. CDR3 length: 15 residues. The DNA of the CDR3 is TGTGCCAGCAGACTACCGGGACTAAAGAACACTGAAGCTTTCTTT. Translation gives CASRLPGLKNTEAFF.

This clonotype was recorded at least ten times. This chain links TRBV2 with TRBJ1-5; TRBD1 matches at 8 bases. With 7 bases clipped from V and 3 bases from J, the junction kept 5 bases outside the gene matches. The CDR3 contains 14 residues. Germline V CDR1 and CDR2: SNHLY, FYNNEI. CDR3: CASTSDRVNQPQHF. The CDR3 nucleotides are TGTGCCAGCACCTCGGACAGGGTCAATCAGCCCCAGCATTTT.

This clonotype was counted ten times or more. This chain links TRBV10-3 with TRBJ2-7; 11 nucleotides agree with TRBD1. The V segment lost 4 bases and the J segment 3 bases; nucleotides outside the gene matches: 2. The germline gives CDR1 ENHRY, CDR2 SYGVKD. This CDR3 region has 14 residues. CDR3 loop: CAISGTGGFYEQYF. The CDR3 DNA is TGTGCCATCAGTGGGACAGGGGGCTTCTACGAGCAGTACTTC.

The chain carries TRBV9 and TRBJ1-4; D not resolved. CDR3 length: 13 residues. The germline V gene has CDR1 SGDLS and CDR2 YYNGEE. Trimming took 3 bases from V and 8 from J, leaving 11 bases between them. The CDR3 loop reads CASSGTTGEKLFF. CDR3 bases: TGTGCCAGCAGCGGTACGACGGGGGAAAAACTGTTTTTT.

At least ten counts were recorded for this clonotype. The chain employs TRBV7-9 and TRBJ2-5; D not resolved. Deletions cut 5 bases from V and 5 bases from J, with 9 bases between. Germline assignment: CDR1 SEHNR and CDR2 FQNEAQ (reference sequence). This CDR3 spans 12 amino acids. Here the CDR3 reads CASSPPGETQYF. The CDR3 region has the DNA TGTGCCAGCAGCCCGCCCGGGGAGACCCAGTACTTC. Based on the CDR3 plus reference TRBV7-9 and TRBJ2-5, the full variable domain is DTGVSQNPRHKITKRGQNVTFRCDPISEHNRLYWYRQTLGQGPEFLTYFQNEAQLEKSRLLSDRFSAERPKGSFSTLEIQRTEQGDSAMYLCASSPPGETQYFGPGTRLLVL.

The rearrangement links TRBV10-3 to TRBJ1-4, with D unresolved. Germline V gene sequence: CDR1 ENHRY, CDR2 SYGVKD. Deletions cut 6 bases from V and 7 bases from J, with 15 bases between. This CDR3 region has 14 residues. The chain's CDR3 is CAIRDSLRTEKLFF. The CDR3 DNA reads as TGTGCCATCAGGGACTCTTTGAGGACTGAAAAACTGTTTTTT.

The V call is TRBV3-1, the J call TRBJ1-2, with D perhaps matching TRBD1 (5 bases). The CDR3 sequence is 14 residues long. From germline, CDR1 is LGHDT and CDR2 YNNKEL (reference sequence). V gave up 1 base and J gave up 4 bases, with 10 bases separating them. CDR3 amino acids: CASSQVLGAYGYTF. CDR3 nucleotides: TGTGCCAGCAGCCAAGTGTTAGGGGCCTATGGCTACACCTTC.

This chain joins TRBV20-1 and TRBJ2-7; D is ambiguous. CDR1 and CDR2 from the germline V gene are DFQATT and SNEGSKA (reference sequence). The CDR3 is made up of 14 amino acids. V shed 0 bases and J shed 5 bases, with 14 bases lying between them. The CDR3 is CSAREASLHNEQYF. The DNA of the CDR3 is TGCAGTGCTAGAGAAGCCTCATTGCACAACGAGCAGTACTTC.

Concerning this clonotype itself: A junction boundary mismatches the germline segment, possibly from a read error. The V and J genes are TRBV5-1 and TRBJ2-7; possible D gene TRBD1, 6 bases. Germline V gene sequence: CDR1 SGHRS, CDR2 YFSETQ. This CDR3 comprises 11 residues. Written as DNA, the CDR3 is TGCGCCAGTACAGGGACCGGGGAGCTGTACTTC. Protein sequence: CASTGTGELYF.

The chain combines TRBV11-2 with TRBJ2-5, with TRBD2 matching over 7 bases. The CDR3 covers 10 residues. Looked up from germline, CDR1 is SGHAT and CDR2 is FQNNGV. CDR3 nucleotides: TGTGCGTGCGGGAGAGAGACCCAGTACTTC. It encodes CACGRETQYF.

J is TRBJ2-5 and V is TRBV19; the D call may be TRBD1 or TRBD2 (5 bases each). This CDR3 contains 13 residues. Per the germline V gene, CDR1 is LNHDA and CDR2 is SQIVND (reference sequence). Trimming left V 10 bases short and J 3 bases short, with 15 bases between. The CDR3 region is CATRGTKKETQYF. The CDR3 DNA follows: TGTGCCACCCGTGGGACCAAGAAAGAGACCCAGTACTTC.

Remarks on this clonotype: A much bigger clone sits one base away, suggesting this may be a read error. This rearrangement joins TRBV2 to TRBJ2-5, with a tentative D call TRBD2 (5 bases). This CDR3 is built from 15 residues. The ends were cut back, 6 bases at V and 5 bases at J, with 19 bases in the middle. The V gene's germline CDR1 is SNHLY and CDR2 FYNNEI. The CDR3 loop reads CASRPSGVERETQYF. CDR3 DNA sequence: TGTGCCAGCAGACCCAGCGGAGTCGAGAGGGAGACCCAGTACTTC.

This chain joins TRBV4-2 and TRBJ2-7; 8 bases are shared with TRBD2. Germline-derived CDR1 and CDR2 are LGHNA and YNFKEQ. Trimming cost V 3 bases and J 7 bases; bases outside gene matches: 8. This CDR3 has 14 residues. The CDR3 DNA reads TGTGCCAGCAGCCATGGAGCGGGAGTCGGGGAGCAGTACTTC. It encodes CASSHGAGVGEQYF.

The chain uses TRBV29-1 and TRBJ2-7, with 9 positions matching TRBD1. The V gene's germline CDR1 is SQVTM and CDR2 ANQGSEA. The CDR3 length is 14 residues. Unmatched junction bases numbered 6, after V lost 6 bases and J lost 0 bases. This CDR3 is CSVAGTGTSYEQYF. As DNA, the CDR3 is TGCAGCGTGGCCGGGACAGGGACCTCCTACGAGCAGTACTTC.

This chain uses TRBV25-1 with TRBJ2-6; TRBD1 agrees at 7 bases. The germline V gene encodes CDR1 MGHDK and CDR2 SYGVNS. This CDR3 has 17 amino acids. The V and J ends lost 3 bases and 0 bases, in that order; junction bases with no gene match: 5. The CDR3 sequence is CASSDPPGGSGANVLTF. CDR3 DNA: TGTGCCAGCAGTGACCCCCCAGGGGGCTCTGGGGCCAACGTCCTGACTTTC.

Note on this clonotype: A much larger clonotype is one base distant, so this may be a read error. In this CDR3 the conserved last residue, phenylalanine or tryptophan, is missing, so a read error is likely. The rearrangement joins TRBV11-1 to TRBJ1-1; no clear D gene. This CDR3 comprises 11 residues. V lost 6 bases and J 8 bases, leaving 10 bases between the germline ends. Germline assignment: CDR1 SGHAT and CDR2 FQDESV (reference sequence). The CDR3 nucleotides read TGTGCCAGCAGTCAGACGGCCGAAGCTTTCCTT. As protein: CASSQTAEAFL.

The table lists this clonotype with a count of one. Germline and junction disagree at one end, which may indicate a read error. The chain carries TRBV5-1 and TRBJ1-5; D is possibly TRBD1 (5 bases). Germline CDR1 reads SGHRS; CDR2 reads YFSETQ. The CDR3 has 15 residues. The CDR3 is CASSPGGGLSQPQHF. CDR3 bases: TGTGCCAGCAGCCCGGGGGGGGGATTAAGTCAGCCCCAGCATTTT.